These 26 T cell receptor beta chains came from one sample sequenced in a study of blood T cell repertoires in COVID-19. Repertoires were generated with immunoSEQ multiplex PCR, while TCRdb's copy carries only in-frame clones and drops some. The sample records about 350,000 clones, about 88% being singletons. Sequencing used peripheral blood. These receptors were taken from a woman aged 55-70 years with COVID-19, enrolled during active disease.

This clone was recorded a few times. This chain connects TRBV6-5 to TRBJ2-2, with D perhaps matching TRBD2 (6 bases). V was shortened by 2 bases and J by 5 bases, with 6 bases between the two germline ends. The germline V gene encodes CDR1 MNHEY and CDR2 SVGAGI. CDR3 length: 13 amino acids. In DNA form, the CDR3 reads TGTGCCAGCAGTTACGCGGGGACCGGGGAGCTGTTTTTT. Its translation is CASSYAGTGELFF.

On this clone: This sequence may be a read error, since a much larger clone differs from it by one base. The chain employs TRBV6-5 and TRBJ1-5; TRBD1 aligns across 10 bases. Per the germline V gene, CDR1 is MNHEY and CDR2 is SVGAGI. This CDR3 spans 15 amino acids. V lost 6 bases, J lost 2 bases, and 4 bases stayed unmatched. The CDR3 loop reads CASSHGTGGNQPQHF. The CDR3 coding sequence is TGTGCCAGCAGCCACGGGACAGGGGGCAATCAGCCCCAGCATTTT.

The chain uses TRBV4-1 and TRBJ2-7; 10 positions match TRBD2. Per germline, CDR1 MGHRA and CDR2 YSYEKL. CDR3 length: 15 amino acids. V lost 4 bases to trimming and J lost 2 bases; unmatched junction nucleotides: 5. The CDR3 DNA sequence: TGCGCCAGCAGCCGTAGCGGGGGGCAAACCTACGAGCAGTACTTC. It encodes CASSRSGGQTYEQYF.

J is TRBJ1-6 and V is TRBV7-6; 10 nucleotides match TRBD1. Per the germline V gene, CDR1 is SGHVS and CDR2 is FNYEAQ. The V segment lost 5 bases and the J segment 5 bases; nucleotides outside the gene matches: 3. This CDR3 has 15 amino acids. The CDR3 is CASSRGTGDNSPLHF. In DNA, the CDR3 is TGTGCCAGCAGCAGAGGGACAGGGGATAATTCACCCCTCCACTTT. Combining the CDR3 with reference TRBV7-6 and TRBJ1-6 gives the whole variable domain GAGVSQSPRYKVTKRGQDVALRCDPISGHVSLYWYRQALGQGPEFLTYFNYEAQQDKSGLPNDRFSAERPEGSISTLTIQRTEQRDSAMYRCASSRGTGDNSPLHFGNGTRLTVT.

The chain links TRBV5-1 to TRBJ1-2; TRBD1 matches at 7 bases. The J segment lost 8 bases and the V segment lost 1 base, leaving 8 bases of the junction unmatched. This CDR3 has 14 residues. Germline V CDR1 and CDR2: SGHRS, YFSETQ. The CDR3 sequence is CASSLSGGKDGYTF. DNA of the CDR3: TGCGCCAGCAGCTTGTCAGGGGGAAAGGACGGCTACACCTTC. The entire variable domain, with the rest obtained from reference TRBV5-1 and TRBJ1-2, is as follows: KAGVTQTPRYLIKTRGQQVTLSCSPISGHRSVSWYQQTPGQGLQFLFEYFSETQRNKGNFPGRFSGRQFSNSRSEMNVSTLELGDSALYLCASSLSGGKDGYTFGSGTRLTVV.

The J gene is TRBJ1-1, the V gene TRBV7-2, with D possibly TRBD1 on 6 matching bases. The ends were cut back, 5 bases at V and 1 base at J, with 14 bases in the middle. Germline CDR1 reads SGHTA; CDR2 reads FQGNSA. This CDR3 is 15 amino acids long. The CDR3 nucleotides read TGTGCCAGCAGCCCCCAAGGGACATCGAACACTGAAGCTTTCTTT. It specifies CASSPQGTSNTEAFF.

This clone occurred a few times. The rearrangement uses TRBV7-3 and TRBJ2-2; no clear D. This CDR3 spans 13 amino acids. V was trimmed by 5 bases and J by 7 bases, leaving 11 bases between them. Germline V gene lookup returns CDR1 SGHTA and CDR2 FQGTGA. This CDR3 reads CASSPSTFGELFF. CDR3 DNA sequence: TGTGCCAGCAGCCCCAGTACATTCGGGGAGCTGTTTTTT.

The V gene is TRBV19, the J gene TRBJ2-1; 9 bases agree with TRBD2. Trimming cost V 10 bases and J 6 bases; bases outside gene matches: 13. CDR1 LNHDA and CDR2 SQIVND come from the germline V gene (reference sequence). The length of the CDR3 is 15 residues. As DNA, the CDR3 is TGTGCCACAGGCCTCCTCGCGGGGGGGTCCAATGAGCAGTTCTTC. Protein product: CATGLLAGGSNEQFF.

V and J are TRBV19 and TRBJ2-1, with 7 bases aligning to TRBD2. V lost 4 bases to trimming and J lost 4 bases; unmatched junction nucleotides: 7. Germline assignment: CDR1 LNHDA and CDR2 SQIVND (reference sequence). This CDR3 contains 15 residues. CDR3 nucleotide sequence: TGTGCCAGTAGTACGGCGTGGGGGGGTTACAATGAGCAGTTCTTC. Its translation is CASSTAWGGYNEQFF.

The chain employs TRBV6-5 and TRBJ1-5, with D possibly matching TRBD1 (6 bases). V lost 0 bases and J lost 9, with 12 bases in between. The CDR3 has 14 residues. The germline V gene encodes CDR1 MNHEY and CDR2 SVGAGI. CDR3 in DNA: TGTGCCAGCAGTTACTCGGGTCAGGGGTGGCCCCAGCATTTT. This encodes CASSYSGQGWPQHF.

This clone was seen repeatedly, ten times or more. V usage is TRBV18 and J usage is TRBJ1-3; D remains ambiguous. The V end lost 4 bases, the J end lost 0 bases, and 10 bases lay between the germline ends. Germline V lookup: CDR1 KGHSH, CDR2 LQKENI. The CDR3 sequence is 15 residues long. DNA for the CDR3: TGTGCCAGCTCACACCCGGTTATCTCTGGAAACACCATATATTTT. This gives the protein CASSHPVISGNTIYF. The full variable domain, in which reference TRBV18 and TRBJ1-3 provide the parts outside the CDR3, is NAGVMQNPRHLVRRRGQEARLRCSPMKGHSHVYWYRQLPEEGLKFMVYLQKENIIDESGMPKERFSAEFPKEGPSILRIQQVVRGDSAAYFCASSHPVISGNTIYFGEGSWLTVV.

V is TRBV5-1 and J is TRBJ2-5, with D possibly matching TRBD2 (5 bases). Trimming took off 3 bases at V and 2 bases at J, with 11 bases between the two ends. The CDR3 contains 14 residues. The germline V gene has CDR1 SGHRS and CDR2 YFSETQ. The CDR3 DNA sequence: TGCGCCAGCAGCTCCGGACTCTATCAAGAGACCCAGTACTTC. Protein: CASSSGLYQETQYF. The entire variable domain, with the rest obtained from reference TRBV5-1 and TRBJ2-5, is as follows: KAGVTQTPRYLIKTRGQQVTLSCSPISGHRSVSWYQQTPGQGLQFLFEYFSETQRNKGNFPGRFSGRQFSNSRSEMNVSTLELGDSALYLCASSSGLYQETQYFGPGTRLLVL.

The chain couples TRBV2 to TRBJ1-1; D gene ambiguous. The length of the CDR3 is 16 residues. Trimming took off 2 bases at V and 4 bases at J, with 17 bases between the two ends. Germline V gives CDR1 SNHLY, CDR2 FYNNEI. CDR3 nucleotide sequence: TGTGCCAGCAGTGAAACGAATCCGTATCCGGGCACTGAAGCTTTCTTT. Amino acids: CASSETNPYPGTEAFF.

This rearrangement joins TRBV7-9 to TRBJ2-2, with a weak D call TRBD1 (6 bases). The CDR3 has 18 amino acids. CDR1 and CDR2 from the germline V gene are SEHNR and FQNEAQ (reference sequence). V lost 4 bases, J lost 4 bases, and 22 bases lay in between. This CDR3 is CASSSGNSQGDSTGELFF. The CDR3 DNA is TGTGCCAGCAGCTCCGGGAACTCACAGGGAGATAGCACCGGGGAGCTGTTTTTT.

The rearrangement links TRBV9 to TRBJ2-5; 10 nucleotides agree with TRBD2. From germline, CDR1 is SGDLS and CDR2 YYNGEE. The trim removed 0 bases at V and 2 bases at J, leaving 4 bases unmatched. The CDR3 runs to 16 residues. The CDR3 nucleotides read TGTGCCAGCAGCGTAGGAGCGGGGGGGCTTCAAGAGACCCAGTACTTC. It specifies CASSVGAGGLQETQYF.

This sequence joins TRBV12-5 and TRBJ2-1; 9 bases map to TRBD2. CDR3 size: 15 residues. The V segment lost 3 bases and the J segment 4 bases; nucleotides outside the gene matches: 4. Germline lookup yields CDR1 LGHNT and CDR2 FRNRAP. The CDR3 sequence: CASGFAGGRYNEQFF. CDR3 nucleotides: TGTGCTAGTGGTTTCGCGGGGGGGCGATACAATGAGCAGTTCTTC.

The genes are TRBV7-9 and TRBJ1-2; D is unresolved. The CDR3 extends over 16 amino acids. Germline-derived CDR1 and CDR2 are SEHNR and FQNEAQ (reference sequence). V was clipped by 5 bases and J by 4 bases, with 20 bases between them. The CDR3 bases are TGTGCCAGCAGCCCACTAAACAGAGGGCAGAGCTATGGCTACACCTTC. Translating gives CASSPLNRGQSYGYTF.

The V call is TRBV4-2, the J call TRBJ2-2; D gene unclear. Germline V gene data show CDR1 as LGHNA and CDR2 as YNFKEQ. The CDR3 is 14 residues long. Trimming left V 2 bases short and J 3 bases short, with 7 bases between. The CDR3 DNA sequence: TGTGCCAGCAGCCAATTTCTCTACACCGGGGAGCTGTTTTTT. This codes for CASSQFLYTGELFF.

The rearrangement joins TRBV9 to TRBJ2-1; D is unclear. Between the trimmed V and J ends, which lost 0 bases and 5 bases, there was a span of 9 bases. CDR1 SGDLS and CDR2 YYNGEE come from the germline V gene. The length of the CDR3 is 14 residues. The CDR3 nucleotides read TGTGCCAGCAGCGTAGAAGTGTACAACAATGAGCAGTTCTTC. Its translation is CASSVEVYNNEQFF. Based on the CDR3 plus reference TRBV9 and TRBJ2-1, the full variable domain is DSGVTQTPKHLITATGQRVTLRCSPRSGDLSVYWYQQSLDQGLQFLIQYYNGEERAKGNILERFSAQQFPDLHSELNLSSLELGDSALYFCASSVEVYNNEQFFGPGTRLTVL.

The chain uses TRBV5-1 and TRBJ2-1, with D maybe TRBD2 (6 bases). V dropped 2 bases and J dropped 10 bases, with 13 bases sitting between them. CDR3 size: 13 residues. The germline gives CDR1 SGHRS, CDR2 YFSETQ. Here the CDR3 DNA reads TGCGCCAGCAGCTTTAAAACCCGGGGGGAGCAGTTCTTC. Protein sequence: CASSFKTRGEQFF.

The chain is built from TRBV13 and TRBJ2-7; tentatively, D is TRBD1 (6 bases). V gave up 3 bases and J gave up 4 bases, with 13 bases separating them. The CDR3 has 14 residues. CDR1 is PRHDT, CDR2 FYEKMQ, per germline (reference sequence). CDR3 residues: CASSFGQSLYEQYF. The CDR3, as DNA: TGTGCCAGCAGCTTCGGACAGAGTCTATACGAGCAGTACTTC. The full variable domain, with the rest looked up from reference TRBV13 and TRBJ2-7, is AAGVIQSPRHLIKEKRETATLKCYPIPRHDTVYWYQQGPGQDPQFLISFYEKMQSDKGSIPDRFSAQQFSDYHSELNMSSLELGDSALYFCASSFGQSLYEQYFGPGTRLTVT.

The genes are TRBV5-1 and TRBJ1-2; tentative D call: TRBD1 (6 bases). The V and J ends lost 4 bases and 6 bases respectively, with 13 bases between them. Germline CDR1 and CDR2: SGHRS and YFSETQ. This CDR3 is built from 13 residues. The CDR3 loop is CASSPGGRDGYTF. DNA of the CDR3: TGCGCCAGCAGCCCGGGGGGCAGGGATGGCTACACCTTC. The full variable domain, in which reference TRBV5-1 and TRBJ1-2 provide the parts outside the CDR3, is KAGVTQTPRYLIKTRGQQVTLSCSPISGHRSVSWYQQTPGQGLQFLFEYFSETQRNKGNFPGRFSGRQFSNSRSEMNVSTLELGDSALYLCASSPGGRDGYTFGSGTRLTVV.

This chain connects TRBV7-3 to TRBJ1-2, with D tentatively TRBD1 (5 bases). CDR1 SGHTA and CDR2 FQGTGA come from the germline V gene. V lost 2 bases to trimming and J lost 8 bases, with 15 bases between them. The CDR3 loop spans 14 amino acids. The DNA for the CDR3 is TGTGCCAGCAGCTTAGGGAGCAGGGAGGACGGCTACACCTTC. Translation gives CASSLGSREDGYTF.

The rearrangement uses TRBV14 and TRBJ2-7; the match to TRBD2 covers 8 bases. The CDR3 has 15 amino acids. V was pared by 1 base and J by 2 bases, with 4 bases of the junction left unmatched. In germline, CDR1 is SGHDN, CDR2 FVKESK. CDR3 DNA sequence: TGTGCCAGCAGCCAAGCAAGCGGGGGCCCCTACGAGCAGTACTTC. It translates to CASSQASGGPYEQYF.

The rearrangement joins TRBV6-6 to TRBJ1-5; 7 bases are shared with TRBD1. V was pared by 6 bases and J by 5 bases, with 7 bases of the junction left unmatched. This CDR3 has 14 residues. Germline CDR1 and CDR2: MNHNY and SVGAGI (reference sequence). CDR3 nucleotide sequence: TGTGCCAGCAGCCCGACAGGGTTGTATCAGCCCCAGCATTTT. It translates to CASSPTGLYQPQHF.

The chain has TRBV27 and TRBJ2-3; 7 positions match TRBD1. This CDR3 comprises 15 residues. Germline CDR1 and CDR2: MNHEY and SMNVEV (reference sequence). Germline trimming cut 3 bases from V and 0 bases from J; bases unmatched to any gene: 3. The CDR3 sequence is CASSFGDRSTDTQYF. The CDR3 bases are TGTGCCAGCAGTTTCGGGGACAGAAGCACAGATACGCAGTATTTT.